The present T cell receptor beta chain was sequenced within a study of T cells in Graves' hyperthyroidism and ophthalmopathy. In its sample, this clonotype was seen many times. What was amplified from RNA transcripts were TCR beta CDR3 regions. The TCR CDR3 first-round RT-PCR relied on the HTBI primer set. TCRdb itself ran the multiplex PCR reads through MiXCR, one entry per CDR3 protein. The table lists around 340,000 distinct CDR3 sequences, over 15% of them singletons. The CDR3 runs 13 residues. V gave up 3 bases and J gave up 1 base, with 9 bases separating them. From germline, CDR1 is DFQATT and CDR2 SNEGSKA (reference sequence).

The chain recombines TRBV20-1 with TRBJ1-2; D unclear. The clonotype originates from a woman aged 40 to 55 with Graves' ophthalmopathy. The sequenced sample consisted of blood. The CDR3 here is CSAREEYNYGYTF. In DNA, the CDR3 is TGCAGTGCTAGGGAGGAATATAACTATGGCTACACCTTC.